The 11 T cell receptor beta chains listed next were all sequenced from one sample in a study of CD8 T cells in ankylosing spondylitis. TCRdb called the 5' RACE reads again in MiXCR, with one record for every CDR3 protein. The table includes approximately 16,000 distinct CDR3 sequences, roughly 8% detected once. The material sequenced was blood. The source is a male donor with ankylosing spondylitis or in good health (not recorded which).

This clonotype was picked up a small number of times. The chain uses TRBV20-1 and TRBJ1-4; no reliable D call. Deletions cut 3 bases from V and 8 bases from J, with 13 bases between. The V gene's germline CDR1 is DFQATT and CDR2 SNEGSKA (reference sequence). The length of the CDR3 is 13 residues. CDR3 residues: CSASPTTREKLFF. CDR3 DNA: TGCAGTGCTAGCCCTACAACTAGGGAAAAACTGTTTTTT.

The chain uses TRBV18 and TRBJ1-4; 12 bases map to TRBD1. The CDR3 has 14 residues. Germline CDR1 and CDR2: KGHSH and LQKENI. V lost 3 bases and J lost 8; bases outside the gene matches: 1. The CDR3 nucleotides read TGTGCCAGCTCACCTGGGACAGGGGGCGAAAAACTGTTTTTT. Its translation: CASSPGTGGEKLFF.

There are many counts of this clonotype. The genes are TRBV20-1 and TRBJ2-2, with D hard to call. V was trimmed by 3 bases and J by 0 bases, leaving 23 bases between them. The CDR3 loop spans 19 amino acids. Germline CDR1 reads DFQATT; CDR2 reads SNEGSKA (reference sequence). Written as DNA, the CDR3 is TGCAGTGCTAGTCCGCGCCGCCAAGGAACCTTCTCGAACACCGGGGAGCTGTTTTTT. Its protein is CSASPRRQGTFSNTGELFF.

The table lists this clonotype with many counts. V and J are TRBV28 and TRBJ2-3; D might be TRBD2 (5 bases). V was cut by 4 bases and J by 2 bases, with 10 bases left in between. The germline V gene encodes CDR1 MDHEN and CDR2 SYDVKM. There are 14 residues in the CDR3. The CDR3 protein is CASSWTGYTDTQYF. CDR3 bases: TGTGCCAGCAGTTGGACTGGCTACACAGATACGCAGTATTTT.

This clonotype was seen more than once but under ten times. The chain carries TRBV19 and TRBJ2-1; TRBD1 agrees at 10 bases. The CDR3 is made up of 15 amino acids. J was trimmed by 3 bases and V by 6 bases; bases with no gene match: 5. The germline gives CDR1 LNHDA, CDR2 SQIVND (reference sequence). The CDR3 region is CASRPGQGSYNEQFF. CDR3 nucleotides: TGTGCCAGTAGGCCGGGACAGGGGAGCTACAATGAGCAGTTCTTC.

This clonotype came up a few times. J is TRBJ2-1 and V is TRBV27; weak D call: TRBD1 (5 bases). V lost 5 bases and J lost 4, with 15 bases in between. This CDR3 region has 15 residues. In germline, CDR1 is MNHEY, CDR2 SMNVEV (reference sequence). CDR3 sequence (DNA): TGTGCCAGCAGTCTCAGGACAACTTATTACAATGAGCAGTTCTTC. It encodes CASSLRTTYYNEQFF.

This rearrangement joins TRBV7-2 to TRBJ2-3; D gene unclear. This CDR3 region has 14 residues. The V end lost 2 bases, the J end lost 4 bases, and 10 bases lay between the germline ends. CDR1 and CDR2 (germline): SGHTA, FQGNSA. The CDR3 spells CASSLTRPPDTQYF. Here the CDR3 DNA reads TGTGCCAGCAGCTTAACCAGGCCCCCAGATACGCAGTATTTT.

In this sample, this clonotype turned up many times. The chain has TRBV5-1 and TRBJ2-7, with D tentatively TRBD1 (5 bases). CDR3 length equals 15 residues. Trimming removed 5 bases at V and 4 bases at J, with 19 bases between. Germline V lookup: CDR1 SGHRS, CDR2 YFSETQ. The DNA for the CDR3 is TGCGCCAGCAGATCACGAAGGGGCTTACCATACGAGCAGTACTTC. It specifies CASRSRRGLPYEQYF.

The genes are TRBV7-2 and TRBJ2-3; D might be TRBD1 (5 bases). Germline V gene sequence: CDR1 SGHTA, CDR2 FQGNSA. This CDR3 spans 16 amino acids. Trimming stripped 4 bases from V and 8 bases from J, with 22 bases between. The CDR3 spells CASSSFPGAVLGTQYF. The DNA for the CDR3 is TGTGCCAGCAGCTCATTCCCTGGGGCGGTCCTTGGTACGCAGTATTTT.

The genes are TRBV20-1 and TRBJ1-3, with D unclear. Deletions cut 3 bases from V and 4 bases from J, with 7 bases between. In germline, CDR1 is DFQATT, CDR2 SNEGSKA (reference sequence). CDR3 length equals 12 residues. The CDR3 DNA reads TGCAGTGCTAGGGGGTACGGAAACACCATATATTTT. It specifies CSARGYGNTIYF.

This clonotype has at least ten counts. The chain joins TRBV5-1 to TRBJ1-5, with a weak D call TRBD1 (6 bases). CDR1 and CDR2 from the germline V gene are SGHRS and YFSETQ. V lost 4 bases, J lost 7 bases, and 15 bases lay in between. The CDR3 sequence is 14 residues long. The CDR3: CASSLGGQGQPQHF. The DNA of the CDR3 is TGCGCCAGCAGCCTCGGGGGGCAGGGGCAGCCCCAGCATTTT.